These 22 T cell receptor beta chains came from one sample sequenced in a study of T cells after posttransplantation cyclophosphamide. A marrow graft followed busulfan-fludarabine conditioning, with cyclophosphamide on days +3 and +4. Assay: immunoSEQ multiplex PCR; the TCRdb copy retains only in-frame clones and omits some. The sample shows around 5,000 clones, about 79% of them seen only once. Sequences were derived from PBMCs, sampled after allogeneic stem cell transplant with posttransplant cyclophosphamide. The receptors originated from a male patient aged 55 to 70 who received an allogeneic stem cell transplant from an unrelated donor, was CMV-positive, and had no GVHD. Among the T cells, some may be from the graft donor.

This clone was seen a handful of times. The chain is built from TRBV28 and TRBJ2-6; the match to TRBD1 covers 8 bases. The CDR3 extends over 17 amino acids. The J segment lost 0 bases and the V segment lost 6 bases, leaving 7 bases of the junction unmatched. CDR1 is MDHEN, CDR2 SYDVKM, per germline. The CDR3 is CASRSTGDLSGANVLTF. The DNA of the CDR3 is TGTGCCAGCAGGTCGACAGGGGACCTCTCTGGGGCCAACGTCCTGACTTTC. The variable domain in full, with the rest retrieved from reference TRBV28 and TRBJ2-6, is DVKVTQSSRYLVKRTGEKVFLECVQDMDHENMFWYRQDPGLGLRLIYFSYDVKMKEKGDIPEGYSVSREKKERFSLILESASTNQTSMYLCASRSTGDLSGANVLTFGAGSRLTVL.

This clone was picked up a small number of times. The chain uses TRBV6-5 and TRBJ1-5; 7 nucleotides agree with TRBD1. CDR1 MNHEY and CDR2 SVGAGI come from the germline V gene. This CDR3 comprises 12 residues. Trimming removed 10 bases from V and 4 bases from J; junction bases left unmatched: 4. Written as DNA, the CDR3 is TGTGCCATCAGGGGGAGTAATCAGCCCCAGCATTTT. It codes for CAIRGSNQPQHF.

The gene calls are TRBV6-1 and TRBJ1-2, with 12 nucleotides matching TRBD1. Looked up from germline, CDR1 is MNHNS and CDR2 is SASEGT. Unmatched junction bases numbered 3, after V lost 4 bases and J lost 3 bases. The CDR3 totals 15 residues. The CDR3 DNA follows: TGTGCCAGCAGTGCGGGGACAGGGGGCGACTATGGCTACACCTTC. Protein sequence: CASSAGTGGDYGYTF.

This rearrangement joins TRBV19 to TRBJ1-1; 12 nucleotides align to TRBD1. The CDR3 totals 16 residues. Germline V gene lookup returns CDR1 LNHDA and CDR2 SQIVND (reference sequence). J lost 6 bases, V lost 3 bases, and 8 bases had no gene match. The CDR3: CASSISGQGARSEAFF. CDR3 nucleotides: TGTGCCAGTAGTATTTCGGGACAGGGGGCTAGATCTGAAGCTTTCTTT.

The gene calls are TRBV6-6 and TRBJ1-6, with 7 bases identical to TRBD1. Germline CDR1 MNHNY, CDR2 SVGAGI (reference sequence). V trimming: 5 bases; J trimming: 8 bases; junction bases outside the gene matches: 9. This CDR3 has 15 amino acids. CDR3 sequence reads: CASSHQRGRDSPLHF. DNA of the CDR3: TGTGCCAGCAGTCACCAAAGGGGGCGAGATTCACCCCTCCACTTT.

This chain links TRBV5-4 with TRBJ2-3; no firm D call. Between the trimmed V and J ends, which lost 1 base and 1 base, there was a span of 7 bases. Looked up from germline, CDR1 is SGHNT and CDR2 is YYREEE (reference sequence). The length of the CDR3 is 14 residues. CDR3 nucleotides: TGTGCCAGCAGCTTGTCCCGGGGCACAGATACGCAGTATTTT. It yields the protein CASSLSRGTDTQYF.

The chain is built from TRBV28 and TRBJ2-3, with 11 bases fitting TRBD2. The CDR3 runs 16 residues. With 5 bases clipped from V and 4 bases from J, the junction kept 8 bases outside the gene matches. The germline CDR1 and CDR2 sequences are MDHEN and SYDVKM. The DNA for the CDR3 is TGTGCCAGCAGTCCTACTAGCGGGAGACAGTCAGATACGCAGTATTTT. Translating it yields CASSPTSGRQSDTQYF.

A single count supports this clone. This chain connects TRBV20-1 to TRBJ1-4; D is unclear. CDR1 is DFQATT, CDR2 SNEGSKA, per germline (reference sequence). This CDR3 contains 11 residues. Trimming left V 6 bases short and J 9 bases short, with 11 bases between. The CDR3 reads CSAREGQKLFF. For the CDR3, the DNA is TGCAGTGCCCGAGAGGGCCAAAAACTGTTTTTT.

V is TRBV29-1 and J is TRBJ1-2; TRBD1 aligns across 9 bases. The CDR3 is 14 amino acids. Trimming cost V 3 bases and J 7 bases; bases outside gene matches: 9. CDR1 and CDR2 from the germline V gene are SQVTM and ANQGSEA. The CDR3 loop is CSVDVSGQGSGYTF. CDR3 nucleotides: TGCAGCGTTGATGTTTCGGGACAGGGATCTGGCTACACCTTC.

The V and J genes are TRBV7-9 and TRBJ2-1, with D possibly being TRBD1 (6 bases). The germline gives CDR1 SEHNR, CDR2 FQNEAQ (reference sequence). V lost 5 bases to trimming and J lost 8 bases, with 19 bases between them. CDR3 size: 15 residues. CDR3 sequence reads: CASSALQGFMDEQFF. CDR3 coding DNA: TGTGCCAGCAGCGCACTGCAGGGGTTTATGGATGAGCAGTTCTTC.

The rearrangement links TRBV5-5 to TRBJ1-3; 9 nucleotides match TRBD1. The germline gives CDR1 SGHKS, CDR2 YYEKEE (reference sequence). This CDR3 region has 17 residues. Losses at the gene ends were 4 bases for V and 2 bases for J; bases not matched to a gene: 10. CDR3 loop: CASSRQGQGGTGNTIYF. CDR3 bases: TGTGCCAGCAGCCGCCAGGGACAGGGAGGCACTGGAAACACCATATATTTT.

The chain joins TRBV19 to TRBJ1-2; 9 nucleotides align to TRBD1. Germline loops: CDR1 LNHDA, CDR2 SQIVND (reference sequence). The CDR3 totals 13 residues. After removal of 9 bases from V and 5 bases from J, the junction contained 7 bases not matched to a gene. CDR3 bases: TGTGCCAGCGACCCGGGACAGGGTTATGGCTACACCTTC. It is translated as CASDPGQGYGYTF.

For the CDR3, the DNA is TGTGCCAGCAGCTTGAGCTCCTACGAGCAGTACTTC. Encoded protein: CASSLSSYEQYF. V and J are TRBV11-2 and TRBJ2-7; no reliable D call. The germline V gene encodes CDR1 SGHAT and CDR2 FQNNGV. CDR3 length equals 12 residues. The V end was cut by 3 bases, the J end by 0 bases, with 3 bases between.

The chain joins TRBV5-4 to TRBJ1-1, with 8 positions matching TRBD1. CDR1 is SGHNT and CDR2 is YYREEE in the germline V gene (reference sequence). This CDR3 spans 17 amino acids. Trimming at V came to 4 bases and at J to 0 bases, leaving 11 bases not matched to a gene. CDR3 amino acids: CASSIPGGAGVNTEAFF. CDR3 nucleotides: TGTGCCAGCAGCATTCCAGGGGGCGCAGGGGTGAACACTGAAGCTTTCTTT. Full variable domain (rest looked up from reference TRBV5-4 and TRBJ1-1): ETGVTQSPTHLIKTRGQQVTLRCSSQSGHNTVSWYQQALGQGPQFIFQYYREEENGRGNFPPRFSGLQFPNYSSELNVNALELDDSALYLCASSIPGGAGVNTEAFFGQGTRLTVV.

CDR3 residues: CASKTDRKYNSPLHF. The CDR3 region has the DNA TGTGCCAGTAAGACCGACAGGAAATATAATTCACCCCTCCACTTT. The V call is TRBV19, the J call TRBJ1-6; maybe TRBD1 (6 bases). The CDR3 covers 15 residues. Looked up from germline, CDR1 is LNHDA and CDR2 is SQIVND (reference sequence). Trimming shortened V by 7 bases and J by 4 bases, and 14 bases separated the two germline ends.

CDR3 sequence reads: CASRGTGSGNTIYF. The CDR3 DNA follows: TGTGCCAGCAGGGGAACAGGGTCCGGAAACACCATATATTTT. The chain employs TRBV6-1 and TRBJ1-3; D is perhaps TRBD1 (6 bases). V lost 6 bases and J lost 4, with 13 bases in between. Per germline, CDR1 MNHNS and CDR2 SASEGT. This CDR3 comprises 14 residues.

The chain is built from TRBV18 and TRBJ2-1, with 7 bases identical to TRBD1. The V segment lost 2 bases and the J segment 9 bases; nucleotides outside the gene matches: 7. The CDR3 runs 14 residues. Germline CDR1 is KGHSH and CDR2 is LQKENI. The CDR3 DNA reads TGTGCCAGCTCACCAGAGGGACAGAAAGGTGAGCAGTTCTTC. Translating it yields CASSPEGQKGEQFF.

The chain carries TRBV28 and TRBJ2-5; no firm D call. V was clipped by 2 bases and J by 4 bases, with 2 bases between them. Germline V gene data show CDR1 as MDHEN and CDR2 as SYDVKM. The CDR3 consists of 11 residues. Here the CDR3 DNA reads TGTGCCAGCAGTTTACGAGAGACCCAGTACTTC. Its protein product is CASSLRETQYF. Full variable domain (rest looked up from reference TRBV28 and TRBJ2-5): DVKVTQSSRYLVKRTGEKVFLECVQDMDHENMFWYRQDPGLGLRLIYFSYDVKMKEKGDIPEGYSVSREKKERFSLILESASTNQTSMYLCASSLRETQYFGPGTRLLVL.

J is TRBJ2-2 and V is TRBV10-1, with TRBD2 matching over 9 bases. Germline V gene sequence: CDR1 WNHNN, CDR2 SYGVQD (reference sequence). The CDR3 spans 14 residues. J was trimmed by 3 bases and V by 9 bases; bases with no gene match: 5. CDR3 residues: CASSLAGDTGELFF. The CDR3 nucleotides are TGCGCCAGTAGCTTAGCGGGAGACACCGGGGAGCTGTTTTTT.

The sample holds a few counts of this clone. The chain uses TRBV28 and TRBJ2-4, with TRBD1 matching 7 bases. Trimming at V came to 8 bases and at J to 8 bases, leaving 21 bases not matched to a gene. The CDR3 is 17 residues long. Germline assignment: CDR1 MDHEN and CDR2 SYDVKM. The CDR3 DNA follows: TGTGCCAGCGGAAACCCCACCTCCGGGACAGCGAGGGACATTCAGTACTTC. Residues: CASGNPTSGTARDIQYF.

The chain carries TRBV28 and TRBJ2-4; D may be TRBD2 (7 bases). V gave up 5 bases and J gave up 6 bases, with 17 bases separating them. Germline V lookup: CDR1 MDHEN, CDR2 SYDVKM. The CDR3 is 15 residues long. The chain's CDR3 is CASSAIGGGLNIQYF. In nucleotides, the CDR3 is TGTGCCAGCAGTGCGATAGGGGGAGGGCTAAACATTCAGTACTTC.

V gene TRBV2 combines with J gene TRBJ2-7; D might be TRBD1 (6 bases). The CDR3 sequence is 14 residues long. V was shortened by 5 bases and J by 2 bases, with 13 bases between the two germline ends. CDR1 is SNHLY, CDR2 FYNNEI, per germline. The CDR3 DNA sequence: TGTGCCAGCAGTCCCACAGGGAATCCCTACGAGCAGTACTTC. Protein sequence: CASSPTGNPYEQYF.